This record concerns one T cell receptor (beta chain) sequence. The specificity of this receptor is unknown. Base qualities are not at hand, and no much larger clone is one base apart. The receptor library was made with 5' RACE. These reads were obtained on a NextSeq 500. Unique molecular identifiers were attached to individual cDNA molecules in the TCR library protocol so that sequencing error and PCR bias could be corrected. Sequencing covered both TCR alpha and beta chains, and within each sample the abundances of alpha and beta sequences were tightly co-correlated. Under the source paper's analysis protocol: Decombinator V4 was used to perform V gene, J gene and CDR3 annotation of TCR sequences. Expanded TCRs were defined as changing significantly between any two time points under a Poisson model with p below 0.0001. TCR abundances were normalised to the total number of TCRs sequenced per sample and expressed as counts per million. TRAV1-2 paired with TRAJ12, TRAJ20 or TRAJ33 defined MAIT TCRs, while TRAV10 paired with TRAJ18 defined iNKT TCRs. VDJdb, accessed 1 November 2021, was searched for CMV, EBV and SARS-CoV-2 annotated TCRs, with TCRs annotated for multiple antigens excluded. TCRdb's own reprocessing of the public reads used fastp at Q25 and MiXCR and kept productive beta chains. Here each entry gathers all rows of one CDR3 protein and keeps the most common genes and DNA. These V and J calls rely on TCRdb rather than the paper's analysis. The sample has tens of thousands of distinct CDR3 sequences on record, around 7% of them singletons. More than 5% of the sample lies in the top ten.

The study was a case-control design nested within a healthcare worker cohort in London, UK, with weekly nasopharyngeal swab PCR tests and blood sampling. Between 23 and 31 March 2020, the week of the UK lockdown, healthcare workers were enrolled and then followed up weekly for as long as 16 weeks. The data stem from a study of early T cells in non-severe SARS-CoV-2 infection (dated by TCRdb to about 2021). Broadly, across the study: Because TCR sequencing relied on bulk RNA taken from unsorted whole blood, pairing of alpha and beta chains was not possible.

Paper-wide results and their limitations: Matching against VDJdb was skewed toward anti-spike CD8 responses, likely underestimated virus-specific expansions, and missed private and CD4 specificities.

Based on the germline V gene (reference sequence), the CDR1 and CDR2 sequences are DFQATT and SNEGSKA. V loses 2 bases at its end and J loses 7 bases; junction bases beyond the gene matches: 2. The CDR3 measures 14 amino acids from cysteine to phenylalanine. The kept DNA is CDR3 alone, 42 bases in frame from the first base. The V and J segments used are TRBV20-1 and TRBJ2-1; 13 of the junction bases match TRBD2. This receptor was taken from an adult who was a healthcare worker with PCR-confirmed SARS-CoV-2 infection or an uninfected control (not recorded which). The sequencing used whole blood, collected at baseline. Here is the DNA: TGCAGTGCTAGAACTAGCGGGGGGGCAAATGAGCAGTTCTTC. Its amino acids are CSARTSGGANEQFF.